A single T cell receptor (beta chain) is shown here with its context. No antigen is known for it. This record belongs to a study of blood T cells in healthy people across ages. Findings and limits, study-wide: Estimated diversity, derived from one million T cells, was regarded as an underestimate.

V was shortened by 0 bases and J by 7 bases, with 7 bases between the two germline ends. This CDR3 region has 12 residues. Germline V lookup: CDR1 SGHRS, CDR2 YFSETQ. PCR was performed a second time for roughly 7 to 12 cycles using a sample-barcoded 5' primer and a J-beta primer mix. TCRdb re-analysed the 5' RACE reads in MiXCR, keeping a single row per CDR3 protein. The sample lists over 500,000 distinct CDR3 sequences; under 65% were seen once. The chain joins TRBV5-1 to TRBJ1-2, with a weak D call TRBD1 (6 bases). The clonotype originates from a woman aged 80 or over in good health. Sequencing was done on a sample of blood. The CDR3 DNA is TGCGCCAGCAGCTTGGGACAGGCTGGCTACACCTTC. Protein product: CASSLGQAGYTF.